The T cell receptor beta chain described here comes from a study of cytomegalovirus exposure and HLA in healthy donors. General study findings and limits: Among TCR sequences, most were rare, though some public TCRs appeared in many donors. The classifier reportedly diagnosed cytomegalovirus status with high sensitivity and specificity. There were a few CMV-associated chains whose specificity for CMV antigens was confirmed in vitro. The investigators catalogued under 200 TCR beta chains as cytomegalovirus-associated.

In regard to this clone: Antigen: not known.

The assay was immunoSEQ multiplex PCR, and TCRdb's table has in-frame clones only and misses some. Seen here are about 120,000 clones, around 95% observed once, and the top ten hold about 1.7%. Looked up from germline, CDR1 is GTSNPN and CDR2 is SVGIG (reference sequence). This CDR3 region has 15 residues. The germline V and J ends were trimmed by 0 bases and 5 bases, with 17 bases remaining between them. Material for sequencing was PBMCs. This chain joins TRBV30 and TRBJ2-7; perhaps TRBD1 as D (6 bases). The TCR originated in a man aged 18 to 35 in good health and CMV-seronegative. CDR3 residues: CAWSVSRGSRDEQYF. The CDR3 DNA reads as TGTGCCTGGAGTGTATCCAGGGGATCTCGGGACGAGCAGTACTTC.